The 17 T cell receptor beta chains in this list originate from one sample, sequenced in a study of blood T cell repertoires in COVID-19. Libraries were prepared by immunoSEQ multiplex PCR; TCRdb keeps only in-frame clonotypes and omits some of them. The top ten hold roughly 5.3% of the sample, which has about 52,000 clones, 80% to 90% seen once. Sequencing was performed on peripheral blood. These receptors all stem from a man in his 60s with active COVID-19.

V gene TRBV9 combines with J gene TRBJ1-5; TRBD1 matches at 7 bases. CDR1 is SGDLS, CDR2 YYNGEE, per germline. CDR3 size: 14 residues. Trimming took 3 bases from V and 5 from J; bases not matched to a gene: 5. The CDR3 spells CASSEGTVYQPQHF. CDR3 DNA: TGTGCCAGCAGCGAGGGGACAGTATATCAGCCCCAGCATTTT.

The chain carries TRBV4-2 and TRBJ2-2; a weak D match, TRBD2 (6 bases). CDR3 length: 15 residues. With 0 bases removed from V and 4 bases from J, the gap between germline ends came to 9 bases. Germline V gives CDR1 LGHNA, CDR2 YNFKEQ. The CDR3: CASSQEGGGTGELFF. CDR3 in DNA: TGTGCCAGCAGCCAAGAGGGGGGTGGCACCGGGGAGCTGTTTTTT.

This chain links TRBV11-3 with TRBJ2-5, with D tentatively TRBD2 (6 bases). Trimming cost V 5 bases and J 0 bases, with 10 bases left between them. The CDR3 runs 14 residues. Per the germline V gene, CDR1 is SGHNT and CDR2 is YENEEA. The CDR3, as DNA: TGTGCCAGCAGCGCACTAGCTTACCAAGAGACCCAGTACTTC. The encoded protein is CASSALAYQETQYF.

The gene calls are TRBV28 and TRBJ2-7; D gene ambiguous. Germline-derived CDR1 and CDR2 are MDHEN and SYDVKM. This CDR3 is 13 amino acids long. Trimming cost V 3 bases and J 2 bases, with 8 bases left between them. In DNA, the CDR3 is TGTGCCAGCAGTTTTGGGCACCCCTACGAGCAGTACTTC. Protein sequence: CASSFGHPYEQYF. The full variable domain, completed using reference TRBV28 and TRBJ2-7, is DVKVTQSSRYLVKRTGEKVFLECVQDMDHENMFWYRQDPGLGLRLIYFSYDVKMKEKGDIPEGYSVSREKKERFSLILESASTNQTSMYLCASSFGHPYEQYFGPGTRLTVT.

The chain joins TRBV7-3 to TRBJ2-5; no clear D. Looked up from germline, CDR1 is SGHTA and CDR2 is FQGTGA. The CDR3 is 14 amino acids. V lost 5 bases, J lost 4 bases, and 14 bases lay in between. The CDR3 reads CASSPSGLGETQYF. CDR3 nucleotides: TGTGCCAGCAGCCCGTCGGGTTTAGGAGAGACCCAGTACTTC.

This chain connects TRBV7-9 to TRBJ2-2, with D possibly being TRBD2 (6 bases). V dropped 4 bases and J dropped 4 bases, with 10 bases sitting between them. This CDR3 contains 14 residues. Germline V gene data show CDR1 as SEHNR and CDR2 as FQNEAQ (reference sequence). CDR3 in amino acids: CASSSSAGTGELFF. For the CDR3, the DNA is TGTGCCAGCAGCTCCTCAGCGGGCACCGGGGAGCTGTTTTTT.

The chain links TRBV7-6 to TRBJ2-3; 11 bases are a match to TRBD2. CDR1 is SGHVS and CDR2 is FNYEAQ in the germline V gene. The CDR3 sequence is 16 residues long. Unmatched junction bases numbered 4, after V lost 5 bases and J lost 0 bases. CDR3 nucleotides: TGTGCCAGCAGCCCGCGGACTAGCGGGAGCACAGATACGCAGTATTTT. It specifies CASSPRTSGSTDTQYF.

This clone is a singleton in its sample. The chain joins TRBV4-3 to TRBJ1-2; possibly TRBD1 for D (6 bases). Trimming stripped 0 bases from V and 8 bases from J, with 16 bases between. The CDR3 length is 15 residues. Germline V gene sequence: CDR1 LGHNA, CDR2 YSLEER. CDR3 sequence: CASSQEIGDTVGYTF. DNA for the CDR3: TGCGCCAGCAGCCAAGAAATTGGGGACACCGTCGGCTACACCTTC.

The J gene is TRBJ2-4, the V gene TRBV5-6, with 7 nucleotides matching TRBD1. Trimming removed 4 bases from V and 14 bases from J; junction bases left unmatched: 6. CDR1 is SGHDT, CDR2 YYEEEE, per germline. The CDR3 is made up of 11 amino acids. The CDR3 loop reads CASSQSGTEYF. In DNA form, the CDR3 reads TGTGCCAGCAGCCAGTCCGGGACAGAGTACTTC.

The J gene is TRBJ2-7, the V gene TRBV2; D gene unclear. CDR3 length equals 12 residues. CDR1 and CDR2 (germline): SNHLY, FYNNEI. Deletions cut 1 base from V and 4 bases from J, with 5 bases between. CDR3 amino acids: CASSEDTYEQYF. For the CDR3, the DNA is TGTGCCAGCAGTGAAGACACGTACGAGCAGTACTTC. The full variable domain, completed using reference TRBV2 and TRBJ2-7, is EPEVTQTPSHQVTQMGQEVILRCVPISNHLYFYWYRQILGQKVEFLVSFYNNEISEKSEIFDDQFSVERPDGSNFTLKIRSTKLEDSAMYFCASSEDTYEQYFGPGTRLTVT.

This chain joins TRBV27 and TRBJ1-5, with 9 bases that match TRBD1. This CDR3 comprises 15 residues. Germline V gene data show CDR1 as MNHEY and CDR2 as SMNVEV (reference sequence). After removal of 10 bases from V and 3 bases from J, the junction contained 10 bases not matched to a gene. CDR3 DNA: TGTGCCACCCGACGAGGACAGGGGACCAATCAGCCCCAGCATTTT. This gives the protein CATRRGQGTNQPQHF.

The chain employs TRBV3-1 (or the pseudogene TRBV3-2) and TRBJ2-2; D possibly corresponds to TRBD1 (6 bases). CDR1 and CDR2 (germline): LGHDT, YNNKEL (reference sequence). The V gene lost 3 bases and the J gene lost 7 bases, with 9 bases spanning the gap. CDR3 length: 13 residues. CDR3 nucleotide sequence: TGTGCCAGCAGCCATGGGACAAACGGGGAGCTGTTTTTT. Its translation is CASSHGTNGELFF.

The chain links TRBV27 to TRBJ2-5; 10 bases are shared with TRBD2. This CDR3 spans 15 amino acids. V shed 5 bases, J shed 2 bases, and the junction held 5 bases outside the gene matches. Germline-derived CDR1 and CDR2 are MNHEY and SMNVEV (reference sequence). CDR3 nucleotide sequence: TGTGCCAGCAGTGTAGCGGGAGGTCGGCAAGAGACCCAGTACTTC. The encoded protein is CASSVAGGRQETQYF.

This chain connects TRBV5-1 to TRBJ1-3; TRBD1 is a possible D gene (5 bases). Deletions cut 10 bases from V and 1 base from J, with 18 bases between. Per the germline V gene, CDR1 is SGHRS and CDR2 is YFSETQ. This CDR3 region has 15 residues. CDR3 sequence reads: CARAGGTGSGNTIYF. The CDR3 DNA sequence: TGCGCCCGCGCTGGCGGGACGGGGTCTGGAAACACCATATATTTT.

This clone was seen only once. The genes are TRBV5-4 and TRBJ2-1; D unclear. The length of the CDR3 is 16 residues. CDR1 and CDR2 (germline): SGHNT, YYREEE (reference sequence). The V and J ends lost 1 base and 0 bases respectively, with 11 bases between them. For the CDR3, the DNA is TGTGCCAGCAGCTTGAGTAACAGTCGCTCCTACAATGAGCAGTTCTTC. It is translated as CASSLSNSRSYNEQFF.

V is TRBV5-4 and J is TRBJ2-7; tentative D call: TRBD2 (6 bases). Germline V gives CDR1 SGHNT, CDR2 YYREEE (reference sequence). Trimming removed 4 bases from V and 7 bases from J, with 12 bases in between. The CDR3 length is 12 residues. The CDR3 DNA sequence: TGTGCCAGCAGCCCGTGGGGGGATGAGCAGTACTTC. Translation: CASSPWGDEQYF.

The CDR3 loop is CASSIGGGFSYNEQFF. The CDR3 bases are TGTGCCAGTAGTATAGGTGGAGGCTTCTCCTACAATGAGCAGTTCTTC. V and J are TRBV19 and TRBJ2-1, with a weak D call TRBD2 (5 bases). Germline CDR1 and CDR2: LNHDA and SQIVND (reference sequence). This CDR3 has 16 residues. Trimming cost V 1 base and J 0 bases, with 10 bases left between them.